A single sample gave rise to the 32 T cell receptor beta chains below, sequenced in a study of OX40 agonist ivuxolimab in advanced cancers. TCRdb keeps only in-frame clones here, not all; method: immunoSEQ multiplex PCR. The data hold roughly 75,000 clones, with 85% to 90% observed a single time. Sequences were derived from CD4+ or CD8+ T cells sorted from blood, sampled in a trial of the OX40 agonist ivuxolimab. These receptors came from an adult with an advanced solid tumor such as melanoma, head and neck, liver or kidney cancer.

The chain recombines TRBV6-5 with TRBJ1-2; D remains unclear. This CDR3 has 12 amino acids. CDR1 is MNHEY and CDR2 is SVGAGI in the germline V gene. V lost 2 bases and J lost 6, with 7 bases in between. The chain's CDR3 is CASSYNGDGYTF. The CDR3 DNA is TGTGCCAGCAGTTACAATGGGGATGGCTACACCTTC.

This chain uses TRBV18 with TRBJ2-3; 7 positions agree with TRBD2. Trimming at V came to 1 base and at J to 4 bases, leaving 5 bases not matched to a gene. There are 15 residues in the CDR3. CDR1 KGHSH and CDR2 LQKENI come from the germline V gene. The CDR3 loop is CASSPLAGESDTQYF. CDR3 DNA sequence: TGTGCCAGCTCACCACTGGCGGGAGAGTCAGATACGCAGTATTTT.

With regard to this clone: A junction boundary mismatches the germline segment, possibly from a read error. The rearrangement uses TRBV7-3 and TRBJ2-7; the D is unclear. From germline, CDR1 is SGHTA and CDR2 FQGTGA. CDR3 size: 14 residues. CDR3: CASSLNSVSYEQHF. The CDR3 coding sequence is TGTGCCAGCAGCCTCAACTCCGTTAGCTACGAGCAGCACTTC.

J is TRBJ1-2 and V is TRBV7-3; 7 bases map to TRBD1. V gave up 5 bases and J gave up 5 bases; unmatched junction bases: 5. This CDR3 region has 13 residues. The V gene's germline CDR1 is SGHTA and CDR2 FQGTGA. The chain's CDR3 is CASSQSTGYGYTF. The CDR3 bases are TGTGCCAGCAGCCAATCGACAGGGTATGGCTACACCTTC.

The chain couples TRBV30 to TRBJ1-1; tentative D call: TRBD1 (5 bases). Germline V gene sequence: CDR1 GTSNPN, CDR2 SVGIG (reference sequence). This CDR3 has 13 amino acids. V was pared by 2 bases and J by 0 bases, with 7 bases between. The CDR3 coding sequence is TGTGCCTGGAGTAAGGGGCTGAACACTGAAGCTTTCTTT. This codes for CAWSKGLNTEAFF. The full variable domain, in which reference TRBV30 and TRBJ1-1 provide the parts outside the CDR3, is SQTIHQWPATLVQPVGSPLSLECTVEGTSNPNLYWYRQAAGRGLQLLFYSVGIGQISSEVPQNLSASRPQDRQFILSSKKLLLSDSGFYLCAWSKGLNTEAFFGQGTRLTVV.

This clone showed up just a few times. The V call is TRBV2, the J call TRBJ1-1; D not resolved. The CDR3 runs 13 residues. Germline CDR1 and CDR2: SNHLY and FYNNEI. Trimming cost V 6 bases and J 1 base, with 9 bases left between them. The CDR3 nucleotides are TGTGCCAGCAGGGCACCTCGGAACACTGAAGCTTTCTTT. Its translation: CASRAPRNTEAFF.

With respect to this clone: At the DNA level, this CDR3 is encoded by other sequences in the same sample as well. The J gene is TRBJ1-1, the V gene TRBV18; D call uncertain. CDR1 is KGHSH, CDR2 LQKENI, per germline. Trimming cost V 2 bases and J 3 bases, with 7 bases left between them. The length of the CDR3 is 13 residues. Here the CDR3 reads CASSPGQDTEAFF. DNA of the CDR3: TGTGCCAGCTCACCAGGCCAAGACACTGAAGCTTTCTTT. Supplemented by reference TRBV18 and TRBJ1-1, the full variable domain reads NAGVMQNPRHLVRRRGQEARLRCSPMKGHSHVYWYRQLPEEGLKFMVYLQKENIIDESGMPKERFSAEFPKEGPSILRIQQVVRGDSAAYFCASSPGQDTEAFFGQGTRLTVV.

The CDR3 loop is CAISEFRLAGGISYNEQFF. The DNA of the CDR3 is TGTGCCATCAGTGAGTTTAGGCTAGCGGGAGGGATCTCCTACAATGAGCAGTTCTTC. V and J are TRBV10-3 and TRBJ2-1; TRBD2 agrees at 12 bases. J lost 0 bases, V lost 1 base, and 7 bases had no gene match. Per germline, CDR1 ENHRY and CDR2 SYGVKD. The CDR3 length is 19 residues.

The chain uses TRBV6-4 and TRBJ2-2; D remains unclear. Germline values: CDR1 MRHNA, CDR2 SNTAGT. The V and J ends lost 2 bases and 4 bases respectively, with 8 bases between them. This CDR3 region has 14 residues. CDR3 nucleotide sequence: TGTGCCAGCAGTGACGAGAGAGCCACCGGGGAGCTGTTTTTT. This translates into CASSDERATGELFF.

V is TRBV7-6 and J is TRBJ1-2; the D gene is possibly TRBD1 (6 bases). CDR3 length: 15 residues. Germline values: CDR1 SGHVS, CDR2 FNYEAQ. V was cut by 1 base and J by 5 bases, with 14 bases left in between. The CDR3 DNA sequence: TGTGCCAGCAGCTTAGGGACAGCGGCGGGTTATGGCTACACCTTC. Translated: CASSLGTAAGYGYTF.

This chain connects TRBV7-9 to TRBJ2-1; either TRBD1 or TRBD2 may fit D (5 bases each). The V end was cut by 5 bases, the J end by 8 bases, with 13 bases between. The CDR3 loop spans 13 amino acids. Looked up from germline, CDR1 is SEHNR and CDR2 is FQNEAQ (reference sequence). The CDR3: CASSPWDLDEQFF. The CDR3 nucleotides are TGTGCCAGCAGCCCCTGGGACCTCGATGAGCAGTTCTTC. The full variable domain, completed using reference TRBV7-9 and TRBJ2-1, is DTGVSQNPRHKITKRGQNVTFRCDPISEHNRLYWYRQTLGQGPEFLTYFQNEAQLEKSRLLSDRFSAERPKGSFSTLEIQRTEQGDSAMYLCASSPWDLDEQFFGPGTRLTVL.

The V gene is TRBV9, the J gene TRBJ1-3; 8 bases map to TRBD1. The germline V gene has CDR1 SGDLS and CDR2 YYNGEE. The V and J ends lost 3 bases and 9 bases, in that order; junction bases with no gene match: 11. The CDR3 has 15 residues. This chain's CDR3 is CASSGSGQGKGTIYF. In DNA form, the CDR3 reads TGTGCCAGCAGCGGCTCAGGACAGGGAAAAGGCACCATATATTTT.

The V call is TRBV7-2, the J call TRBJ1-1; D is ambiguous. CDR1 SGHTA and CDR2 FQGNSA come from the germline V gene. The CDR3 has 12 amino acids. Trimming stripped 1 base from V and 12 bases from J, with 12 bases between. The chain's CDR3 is CASSLDVYITFF. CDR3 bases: TGTGCCAGCAGCTTAGATGTCTACATAACTTTCTTT. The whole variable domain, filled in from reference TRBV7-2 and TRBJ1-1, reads GAGVSQSPSNKVTEKGKDVELRCDPISGHTALYWYRQSLGQGLEFLIYFQGNSAPDKSGLPSDRFSAERTGGSVSTLTIQRTQQEDSAVYLCASSLDVYITFFGQGTRLTVV.

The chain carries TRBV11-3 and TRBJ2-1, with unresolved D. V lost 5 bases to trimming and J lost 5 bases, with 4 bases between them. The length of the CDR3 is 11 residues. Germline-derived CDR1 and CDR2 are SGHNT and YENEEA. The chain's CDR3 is CASSHDNEQFF. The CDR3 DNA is TGTGCCAGCAGCCATGACAATGAGCAGTTCTTC.

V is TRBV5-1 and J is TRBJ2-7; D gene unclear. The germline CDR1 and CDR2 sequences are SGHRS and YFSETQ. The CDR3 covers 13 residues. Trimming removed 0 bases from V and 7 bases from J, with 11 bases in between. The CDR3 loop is CASSLVSASEQYF. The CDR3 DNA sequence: TGCGCCAGCAGCTTGGTGTCCGCGTCGGAGCAGTACTTC.

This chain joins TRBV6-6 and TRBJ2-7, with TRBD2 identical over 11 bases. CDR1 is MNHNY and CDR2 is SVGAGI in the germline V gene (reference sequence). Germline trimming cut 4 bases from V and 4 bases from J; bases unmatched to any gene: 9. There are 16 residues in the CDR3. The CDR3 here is CASSSTSGTGAYEQYF. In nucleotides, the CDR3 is TGTGCCAGCAGTTCGACTAGCGGGACCGGGGCGTACGAGCAGTACTTC.

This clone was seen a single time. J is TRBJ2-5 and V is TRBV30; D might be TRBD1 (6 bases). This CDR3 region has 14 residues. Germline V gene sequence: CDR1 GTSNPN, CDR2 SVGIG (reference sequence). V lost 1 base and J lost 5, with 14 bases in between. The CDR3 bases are TGTGCCTGGAGTGGTACACAGGGCAGGGAGACCCAGTACTTC. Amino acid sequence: CAWSGTQGRETQYF.

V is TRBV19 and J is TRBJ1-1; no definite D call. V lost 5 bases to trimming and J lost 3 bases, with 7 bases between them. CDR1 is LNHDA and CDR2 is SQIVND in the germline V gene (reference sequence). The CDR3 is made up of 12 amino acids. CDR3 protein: CASSAGYTEAFF. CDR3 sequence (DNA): TGTGCCAGTAGTGCCGGCTACACTGAAGCTTTCTTT.

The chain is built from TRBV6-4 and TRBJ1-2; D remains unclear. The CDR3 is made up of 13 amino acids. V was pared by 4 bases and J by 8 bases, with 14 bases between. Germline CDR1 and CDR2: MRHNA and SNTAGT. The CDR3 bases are TGTGCCAGCAGTGCGCGGCCCGGCGAGGGCTACACCTTC. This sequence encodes CASSARPGEGYTF.

CDR3 region: CASSLYSGENEQFF. The DNA of the CDR3 is TGTGCCAGCAGCTTATATAGCGGGGAAAATGAGCAGTTCTTC. This chain uses TRBV7-2 with TRBJ2-1, with 8 positions matching TRBD2. Unmatched junction bases numbered 4, after V lost 2 bases and J lost 7 bases. Germline loops: CDR1 SGHTA, CDR2 FQGNSA. This CDR3 has 14 residues.

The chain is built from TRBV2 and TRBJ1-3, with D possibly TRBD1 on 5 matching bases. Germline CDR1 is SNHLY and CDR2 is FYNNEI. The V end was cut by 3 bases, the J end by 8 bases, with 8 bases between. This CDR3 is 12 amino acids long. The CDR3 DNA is TGTGCCAGCAGTGAGGGGGTTTACACCATATATTTT. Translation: CASSEGVYTIYF.

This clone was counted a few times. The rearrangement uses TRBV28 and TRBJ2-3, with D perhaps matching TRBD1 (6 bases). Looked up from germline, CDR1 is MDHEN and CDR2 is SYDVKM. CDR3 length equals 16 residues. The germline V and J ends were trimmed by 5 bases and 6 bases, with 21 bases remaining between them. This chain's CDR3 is CASSPLQGLGTDTQYF. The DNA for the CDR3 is TGTGCCAGCAGTCCACTACAGGGCTTGGGTACGGATACGCAGTATTTT.

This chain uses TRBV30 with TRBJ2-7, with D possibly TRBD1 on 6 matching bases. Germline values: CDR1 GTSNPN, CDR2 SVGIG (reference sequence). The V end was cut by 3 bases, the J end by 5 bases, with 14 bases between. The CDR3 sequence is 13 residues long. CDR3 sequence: CAWRSGVTNEQYF. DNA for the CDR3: TGTGCCTGGAGATCAGGGGTGACGAACGAGCAGTACTTC.

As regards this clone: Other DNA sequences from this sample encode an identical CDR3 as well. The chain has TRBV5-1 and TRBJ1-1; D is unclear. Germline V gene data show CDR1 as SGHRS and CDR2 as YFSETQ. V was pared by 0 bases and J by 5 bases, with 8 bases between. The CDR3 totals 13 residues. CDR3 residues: CASSLASGTEAFF. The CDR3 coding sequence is TGCGCCAGCAGCTTGGCCAGCGGGACTGAAGCTTTCTTT.

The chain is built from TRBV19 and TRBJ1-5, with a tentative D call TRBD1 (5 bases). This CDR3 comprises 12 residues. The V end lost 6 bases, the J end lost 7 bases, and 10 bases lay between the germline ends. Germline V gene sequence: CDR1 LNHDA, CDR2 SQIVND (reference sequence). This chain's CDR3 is CASSRDKQPQHF. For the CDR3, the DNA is TGTGCCAGTAGCAGGGATAAACAGCCCCAGCATTTT.

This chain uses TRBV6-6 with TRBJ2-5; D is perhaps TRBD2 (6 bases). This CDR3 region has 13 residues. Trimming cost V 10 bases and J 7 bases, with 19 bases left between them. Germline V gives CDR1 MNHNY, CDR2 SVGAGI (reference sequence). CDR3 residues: CATTLARGGTQYF. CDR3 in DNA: TGTGCCACCACTTTAGCCCGGGGAGGGACCCAGTACTTC.

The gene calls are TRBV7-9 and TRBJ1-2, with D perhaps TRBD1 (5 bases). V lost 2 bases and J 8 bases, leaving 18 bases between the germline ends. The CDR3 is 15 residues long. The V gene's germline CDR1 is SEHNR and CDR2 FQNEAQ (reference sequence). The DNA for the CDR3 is TGTGCCAGCAGCTTAACGGGGACTCAAGAGGGGGGCTACACCTTC. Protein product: CASSLTGTQEGGYTF.

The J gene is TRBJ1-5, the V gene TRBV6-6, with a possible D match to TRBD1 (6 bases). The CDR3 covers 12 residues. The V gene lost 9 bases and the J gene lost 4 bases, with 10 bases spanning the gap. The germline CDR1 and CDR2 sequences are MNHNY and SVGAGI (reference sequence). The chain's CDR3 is CASQQGNQPQHF. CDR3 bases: TGTGCCAGTCAACAGGGAAATCAGCCCCAGCATTTT.

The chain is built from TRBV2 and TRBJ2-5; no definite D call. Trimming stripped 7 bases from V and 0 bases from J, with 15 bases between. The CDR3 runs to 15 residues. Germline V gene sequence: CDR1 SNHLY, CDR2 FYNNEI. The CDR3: CASTRMSSNQETQYF. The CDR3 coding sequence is TGTGCCAGCACCCGTATGAGCAGCAACCAAGAGACCCAGTACTTC.

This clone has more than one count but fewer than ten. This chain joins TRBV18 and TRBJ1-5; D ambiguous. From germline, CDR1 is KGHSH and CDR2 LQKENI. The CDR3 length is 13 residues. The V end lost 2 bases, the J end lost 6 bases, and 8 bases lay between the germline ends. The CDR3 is CASSPNSGQPQHF. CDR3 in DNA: TGTGCCAGCTCACCAAATAGTGGTCAGCCCCAGCATTTT.

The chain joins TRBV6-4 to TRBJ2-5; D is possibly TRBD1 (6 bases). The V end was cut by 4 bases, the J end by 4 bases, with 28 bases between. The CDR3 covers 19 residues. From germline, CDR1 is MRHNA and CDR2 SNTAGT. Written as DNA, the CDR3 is TGTGCCAGCAGTGTCGCAGGTAAAAGGACAGCACGAACCCTAGAGACCCAGTACTTC. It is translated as CASSVAGKRTARTLETQYF.

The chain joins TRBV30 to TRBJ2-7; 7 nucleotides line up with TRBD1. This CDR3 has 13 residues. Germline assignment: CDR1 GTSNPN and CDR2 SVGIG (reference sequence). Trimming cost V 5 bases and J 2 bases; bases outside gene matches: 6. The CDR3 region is CAWVLGGAYEQYF. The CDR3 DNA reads TGTGCCTGGGTCTTAGGGGGCGCCTACGAGCAGTACTTC.